The present T cell receptor (beta chain) was sequenced within a study of response to subunit inactivated influenza vaccine. The CDR3 has 16 residues. Germline CDR1 SGHRS, CDR2 YFSETQ. The V segment lost 3 bases and the J segment 0 bases; nucleotides outside the gene matches: 3. TCRdb used MiXCR to reprocess the RT-PCR reads, holding one entry per CDR3 protein. Of around 650,000 distinct CDR3 sequences in the sample, approximately 14% were seen once. Overall study findings and caveats: T cells newly recruited by each seasonal influenza vaccination are few, the authors suggested.

A note on this clonotype: The antigen is unknown.

The TCR comes from a man aged 45-65 years who received an inactivated influenza vaccine. The sample consisted of PBMCs from blood, taken 11 to 12 days after vaccination. The chain combines TRBV5-1 with TRBJ2-5; 12 bases match TRBD2. CDR3 sequence: CASSYGLAGYQETQYF. The DNA of the CDR3 is TGCGCCAGCAGCTACGGACTAGCGGGATACCAAGAGACCCAGTACTTC. Using reference TRBV5-1 and TRBJ2-5 for the parts outside the CDR3, the full variable domain is KAGVTQTPRYLIKTRGQQVTLSCSPISGHRSVSWYQQTPGQGLQFLFEYFSETQRNKGNFPGRFSGRQFSNSRSEMNVSTLELGDSALYLCASSYGLAGYQETQYFGPGTRLLVL.